Listed here is a single T cell receptor beta chain. As yet, its antigen is unknown. The data were obtained in a study of cytomegalovirus exposure and HLA in healthy donors. Study-wide findings and caveats: The authors listed 180 or so TCR beta chains as cytomegalovirus-associated.

The repertoire was sequenced with immunoSEQ multiplex PCR; TCRdb's copy has only in-frame clones and lacks some. The sample includes 250,000 to 400,000 clones, approximately 86% of them seen just once. Trimming removed 6 bases at V and 1 base at J, with 15 bases between. The CDR3 extends over 15 amino acids. Per germline, CDR1 MDHEN and CDR2 SYDVKM. The TCR comes from a man aged 25-45 years in good health and CMV-seronegative. The rearrangement links TRBV28 to TRBJ1-1, with D uncertain. The sample comprised PBMCs. This CDR3 reads CASSILRRENTEAFF. CDR3 bases: TGTGCCAGCAGCATCCTCAGGCGCGAGAACACTGAAGCTTTCTTT.